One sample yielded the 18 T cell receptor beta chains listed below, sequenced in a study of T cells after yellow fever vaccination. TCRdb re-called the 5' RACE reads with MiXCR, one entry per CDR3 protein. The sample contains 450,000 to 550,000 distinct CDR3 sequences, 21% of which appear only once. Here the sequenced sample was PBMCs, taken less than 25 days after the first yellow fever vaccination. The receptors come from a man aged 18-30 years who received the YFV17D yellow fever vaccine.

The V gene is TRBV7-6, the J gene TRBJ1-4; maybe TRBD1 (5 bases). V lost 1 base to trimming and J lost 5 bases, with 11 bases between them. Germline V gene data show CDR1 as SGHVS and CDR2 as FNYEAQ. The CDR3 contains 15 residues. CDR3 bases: TGTGCCAGCAGCTTAGGAACAGGAGGAAATGAAAAACTGTTTTTT. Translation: CASSLGTGGNEKLFF.

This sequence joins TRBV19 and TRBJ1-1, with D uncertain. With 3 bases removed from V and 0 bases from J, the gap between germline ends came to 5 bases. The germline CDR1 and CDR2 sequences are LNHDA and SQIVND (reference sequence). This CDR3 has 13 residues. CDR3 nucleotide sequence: TGTGCCAGTAGTATCGCCGTGAACACTGAAGCTTTCTTT. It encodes CASSIAVNTEAFF. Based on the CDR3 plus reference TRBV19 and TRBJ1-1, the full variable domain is DGGITQSPKYLFRKEGQNVTLSCEQNLNHDAMYWYRQDPGQGLRLIYYSQIVNDFQKGDIAEGYSVSREKKESFPLTVTSAQKNPTAFYLCASSIAVNTEAFFGQGTRLTVV.

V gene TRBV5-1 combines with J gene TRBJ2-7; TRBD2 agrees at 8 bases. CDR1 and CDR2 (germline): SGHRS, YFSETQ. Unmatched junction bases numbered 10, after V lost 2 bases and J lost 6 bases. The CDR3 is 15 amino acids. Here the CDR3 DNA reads TGCGCCAGCAGCTTTCGAGCGGGGGCTCCTGGCGAGCAGTACTTC. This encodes CASSFRAGAPGEQYF.

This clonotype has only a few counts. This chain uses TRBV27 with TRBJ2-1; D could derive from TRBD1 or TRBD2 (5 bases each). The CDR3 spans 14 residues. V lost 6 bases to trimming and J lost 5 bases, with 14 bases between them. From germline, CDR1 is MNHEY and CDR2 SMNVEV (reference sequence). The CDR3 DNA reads TGTGCCAGCAGCTCTTGGGACCGAAACAATGAGCAGTTCTTC. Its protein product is CASSSWDRNNEQFF.

The CDR3 nucleotides are TGTGCCAGCTCACGGGACGGACTAGTGCAAGAGACCCAGTACTTC. This codes for CASSRDGLVQETQYF. The rearrangement links TRBV18 to TRBJ2-5, with 7 positions matching TRBD2. CDR1 and CDR2 from the germline V gene are KGHSH and LQKENI. The CDR3 contains 15 residues. V shed 4 bases, J shed 2 bases, and the junction held 7 bases outside the gene matches.

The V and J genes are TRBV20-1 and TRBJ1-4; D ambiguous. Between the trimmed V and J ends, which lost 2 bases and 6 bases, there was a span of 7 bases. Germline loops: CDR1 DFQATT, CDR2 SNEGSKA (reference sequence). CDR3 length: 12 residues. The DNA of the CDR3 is TGCAGTGCTAGAATTGAATATGAAAAACTGTTTTTT. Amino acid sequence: CSARIEYEKLFF.

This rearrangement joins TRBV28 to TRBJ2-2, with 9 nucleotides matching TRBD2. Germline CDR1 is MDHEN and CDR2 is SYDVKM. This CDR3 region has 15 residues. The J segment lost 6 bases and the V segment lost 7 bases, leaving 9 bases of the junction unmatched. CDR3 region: CASTANSGGSGELFF. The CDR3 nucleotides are TGTGCCAGCACGGCTAATAGCGGGGGCTCCGGGGAGCTGTTTTTT.

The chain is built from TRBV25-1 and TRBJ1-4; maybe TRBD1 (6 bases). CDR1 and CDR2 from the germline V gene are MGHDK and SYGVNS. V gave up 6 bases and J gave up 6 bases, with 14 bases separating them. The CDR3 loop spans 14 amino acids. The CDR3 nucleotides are TGTGCCAGCAGACCAGGGGCGGGGGATGAAAAACTGTTTTTT. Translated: CASRPGAGDEKLFF. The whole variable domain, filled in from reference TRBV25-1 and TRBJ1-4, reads EADIYQTPRYLVIGTGKKITLECSQTMGHDKMYWYQQDPGMELHLIHYSYGVNSTEKGDLSSESTVSRIRTEHFPLTLESARPSHTSQYLCASRPGAGDEKLFFGSGTQLSVL.

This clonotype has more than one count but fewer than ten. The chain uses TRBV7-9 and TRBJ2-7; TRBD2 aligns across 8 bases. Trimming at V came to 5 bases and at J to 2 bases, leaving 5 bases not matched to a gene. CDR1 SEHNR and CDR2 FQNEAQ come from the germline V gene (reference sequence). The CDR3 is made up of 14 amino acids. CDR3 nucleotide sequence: TGTGCCAGCAGCCCCCGGGGGGGAACCTACGAGCAGTACTTC. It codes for CASSPRGGTYEQYF.

As DNA, the CDR3 is TGTGCCAGCAGATTCCCGGGACAGGGTTTCTACGAGCAGTACTTC. It encodes CASRFPGQGFYEQYF. The V gene is TRBV11-2, the J gene TRBJ2-7; 9 bases line up with TRBD1. Trimming removed 6 bases from V and 3 bases from J; junction bases left unmatched: 9. The germline CDR1 and CDR2 sequences are SGHAT and FQNNGV. This CDR3 comprises 15 residues.

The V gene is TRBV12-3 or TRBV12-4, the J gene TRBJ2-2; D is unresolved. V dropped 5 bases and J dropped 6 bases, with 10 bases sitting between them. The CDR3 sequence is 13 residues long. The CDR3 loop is CASSRGGAGELFF. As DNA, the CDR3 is TGTGCCAGCAGTCGCGGTGGGGCCGGGGAGCTGTTTTTT.

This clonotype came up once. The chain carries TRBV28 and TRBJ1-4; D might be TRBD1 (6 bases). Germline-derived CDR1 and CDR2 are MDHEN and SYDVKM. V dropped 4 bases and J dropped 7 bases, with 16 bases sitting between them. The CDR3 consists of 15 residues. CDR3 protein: CASSSPLGGTEKLFF. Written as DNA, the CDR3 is TGTGCCAGCAGTTCCCCCTTAGGGGGGACTGAAAAACTGTTTTTT.

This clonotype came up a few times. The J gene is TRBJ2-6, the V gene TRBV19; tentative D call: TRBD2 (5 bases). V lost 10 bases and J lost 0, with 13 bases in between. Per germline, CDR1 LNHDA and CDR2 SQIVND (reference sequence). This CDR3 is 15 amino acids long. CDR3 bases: TGTGCCACCCGAATTAGCGTCTCTGGGGCCAACGTCCTGACTTTC. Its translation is CATRISVSGANVLTF.

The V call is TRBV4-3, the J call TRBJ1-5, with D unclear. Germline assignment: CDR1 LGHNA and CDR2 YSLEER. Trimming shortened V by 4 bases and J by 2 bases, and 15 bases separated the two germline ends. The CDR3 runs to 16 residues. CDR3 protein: CASSPPWASGNQPQHF. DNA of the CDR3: TGCGCCAGCAGCCCCCCGTGGGCATCCGGCAATCAGCCCCAGCATTTT.

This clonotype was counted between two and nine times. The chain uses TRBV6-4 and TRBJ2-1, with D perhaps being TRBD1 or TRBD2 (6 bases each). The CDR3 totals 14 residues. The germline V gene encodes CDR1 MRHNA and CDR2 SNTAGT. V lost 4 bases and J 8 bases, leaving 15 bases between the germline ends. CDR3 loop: CASSGRWGADEQFF. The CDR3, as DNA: TGTGCCAGCAGTGGACGCTGGGGGGCCGATGAGCAGTTCTTC.

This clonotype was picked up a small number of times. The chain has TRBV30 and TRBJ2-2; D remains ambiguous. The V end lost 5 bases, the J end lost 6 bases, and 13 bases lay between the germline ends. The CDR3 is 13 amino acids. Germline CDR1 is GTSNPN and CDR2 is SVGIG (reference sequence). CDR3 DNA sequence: TGTGCCTGGGGACGGATTGTCGCCGGGGAGCTGTTTTTT. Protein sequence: CAWGRIVAGELFF.

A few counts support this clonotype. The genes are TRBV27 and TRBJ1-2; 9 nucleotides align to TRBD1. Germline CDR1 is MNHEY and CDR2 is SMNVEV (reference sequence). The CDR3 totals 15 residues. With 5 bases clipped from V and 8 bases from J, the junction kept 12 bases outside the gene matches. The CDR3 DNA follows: TGTGCCAGCAGTACAACCGGGACAGGGCTTTTCGGCTACACCTTC. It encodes CASSTTGTGLFGYTF.

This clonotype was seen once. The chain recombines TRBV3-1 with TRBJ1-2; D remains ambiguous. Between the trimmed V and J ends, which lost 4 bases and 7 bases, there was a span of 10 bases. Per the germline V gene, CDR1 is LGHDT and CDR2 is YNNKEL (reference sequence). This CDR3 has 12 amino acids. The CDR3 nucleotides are TGTGCCAGCAGCCTCAGGTCAGGTGGCTACACCTTC. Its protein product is CASSLRSGGYTF.